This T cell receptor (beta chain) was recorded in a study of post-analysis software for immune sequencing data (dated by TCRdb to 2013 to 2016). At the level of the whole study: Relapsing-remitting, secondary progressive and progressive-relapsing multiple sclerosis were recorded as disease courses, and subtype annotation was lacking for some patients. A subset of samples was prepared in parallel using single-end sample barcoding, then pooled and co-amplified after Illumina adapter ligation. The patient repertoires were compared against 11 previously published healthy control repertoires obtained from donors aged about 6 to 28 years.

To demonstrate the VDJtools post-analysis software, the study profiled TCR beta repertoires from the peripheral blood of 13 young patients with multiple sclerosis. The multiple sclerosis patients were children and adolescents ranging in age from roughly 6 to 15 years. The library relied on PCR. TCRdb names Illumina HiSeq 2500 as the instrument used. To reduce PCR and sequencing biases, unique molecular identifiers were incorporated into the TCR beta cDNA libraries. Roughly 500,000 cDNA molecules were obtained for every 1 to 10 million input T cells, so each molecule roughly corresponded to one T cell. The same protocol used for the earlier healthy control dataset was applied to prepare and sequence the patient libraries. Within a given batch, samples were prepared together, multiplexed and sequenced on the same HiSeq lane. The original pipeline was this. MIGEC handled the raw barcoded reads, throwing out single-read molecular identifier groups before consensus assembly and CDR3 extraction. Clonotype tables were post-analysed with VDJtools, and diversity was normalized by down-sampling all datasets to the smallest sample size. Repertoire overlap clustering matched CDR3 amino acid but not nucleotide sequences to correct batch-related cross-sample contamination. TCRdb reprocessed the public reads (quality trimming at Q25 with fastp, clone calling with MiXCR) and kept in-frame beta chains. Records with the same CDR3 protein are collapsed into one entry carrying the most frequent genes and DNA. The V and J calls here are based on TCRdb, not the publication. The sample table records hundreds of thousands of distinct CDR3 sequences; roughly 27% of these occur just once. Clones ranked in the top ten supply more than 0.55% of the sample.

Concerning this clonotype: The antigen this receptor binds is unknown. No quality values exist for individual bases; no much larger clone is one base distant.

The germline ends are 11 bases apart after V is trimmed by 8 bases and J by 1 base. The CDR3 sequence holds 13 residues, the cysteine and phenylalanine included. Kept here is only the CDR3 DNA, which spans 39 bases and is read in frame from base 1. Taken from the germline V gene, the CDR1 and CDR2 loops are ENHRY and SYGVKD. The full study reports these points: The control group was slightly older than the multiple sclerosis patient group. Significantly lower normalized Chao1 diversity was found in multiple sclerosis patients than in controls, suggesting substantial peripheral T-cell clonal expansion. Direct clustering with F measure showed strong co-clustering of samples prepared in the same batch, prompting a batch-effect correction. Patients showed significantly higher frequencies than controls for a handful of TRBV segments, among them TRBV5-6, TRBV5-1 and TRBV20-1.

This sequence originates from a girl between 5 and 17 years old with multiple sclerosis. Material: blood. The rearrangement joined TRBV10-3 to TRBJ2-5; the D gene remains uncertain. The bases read TGTGCCATCGGATCCAGGTTCCAAGAGACCCAGTACTTC. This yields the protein CAIGSRFQETQYF.